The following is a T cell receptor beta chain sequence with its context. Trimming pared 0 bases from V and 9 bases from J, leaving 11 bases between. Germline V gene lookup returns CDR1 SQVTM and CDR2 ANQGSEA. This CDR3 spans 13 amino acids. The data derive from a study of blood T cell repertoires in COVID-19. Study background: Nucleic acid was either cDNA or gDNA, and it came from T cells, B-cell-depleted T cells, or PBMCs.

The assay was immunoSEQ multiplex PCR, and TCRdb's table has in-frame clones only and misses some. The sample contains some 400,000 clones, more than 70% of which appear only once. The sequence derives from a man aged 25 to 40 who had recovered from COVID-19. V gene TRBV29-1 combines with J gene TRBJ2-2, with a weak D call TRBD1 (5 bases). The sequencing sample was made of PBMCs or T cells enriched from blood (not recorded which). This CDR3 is CSVEDGRGRELFF. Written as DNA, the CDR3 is TGCAGCGTTGAAGACGGTAGGGGAAGGGAGCTGTTTTTT.